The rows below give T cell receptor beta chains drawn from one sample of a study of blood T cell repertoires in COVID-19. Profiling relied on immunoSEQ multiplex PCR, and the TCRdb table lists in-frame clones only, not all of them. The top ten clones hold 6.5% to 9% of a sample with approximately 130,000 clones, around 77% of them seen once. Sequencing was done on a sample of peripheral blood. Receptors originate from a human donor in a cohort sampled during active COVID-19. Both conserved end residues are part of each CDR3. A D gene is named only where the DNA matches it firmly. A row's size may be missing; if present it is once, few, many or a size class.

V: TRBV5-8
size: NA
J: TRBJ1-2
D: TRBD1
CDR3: CASSLEGQFYGYTF
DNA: TGTGCCAGCAGCTTGGAGGGACAGTTCTATGGCTACACCTTC

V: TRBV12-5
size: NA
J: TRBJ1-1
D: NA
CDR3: CASGFGVDGQGTEAFF
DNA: TGTGCTAGTGGTTTTGGCGTGGACGGCCAGGGAACTGAAGCTTTCTTT

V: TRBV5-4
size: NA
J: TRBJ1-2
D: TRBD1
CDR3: CASSNPTGVSNYGYTF
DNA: TGTGCCAGCAGCAACCCGACAGGGGTCTCGAACTATGGCTACACCTTC

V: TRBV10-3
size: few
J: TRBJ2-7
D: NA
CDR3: CAISTYSYEQYF
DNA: TGTGCCATCTCCACCTACTCCTACGAGCAGTACTTC

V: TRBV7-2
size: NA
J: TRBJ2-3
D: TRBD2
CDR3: CASSLGGLVTDTQYF
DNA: TGTGCCAGCAGCTTAGGTGGACTAGTGACAGATACGCAGTATTTT

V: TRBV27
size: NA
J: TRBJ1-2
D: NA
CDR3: CASSITGNYGYTF
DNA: TGTGCCAGCAGCATTACAGGGAACTATGGCTACACCTTC

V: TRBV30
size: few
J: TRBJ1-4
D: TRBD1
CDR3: CAGKTGGNEKLFF
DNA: TGTGCCGGCAAGACAGGGGGTAATGAAAAACTGTTTTTT

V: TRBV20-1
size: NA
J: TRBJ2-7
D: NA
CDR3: CSAGASYEQYF
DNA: TGCAGTGCAGGGGCCTCCTACGAGCAGTACTTC

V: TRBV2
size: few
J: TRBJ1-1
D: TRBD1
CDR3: CASRQDRAEAFF
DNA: TGTGCCAGCAGACAGGACAGGGCTGAAGCTTTCTTT

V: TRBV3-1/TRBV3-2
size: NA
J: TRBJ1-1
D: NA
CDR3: CASSQRRVPNTEAFF
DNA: TGTGCCAGCAGCCAACGCCGGGTCCCGAACACTGAAGCTTTCTTT

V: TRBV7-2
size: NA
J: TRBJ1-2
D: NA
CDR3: CASSGPGSGYYGYTF
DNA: TGTGCCAGCAGCGGCCCGGGTTCCGGTTACTATGGCTACACCTTC

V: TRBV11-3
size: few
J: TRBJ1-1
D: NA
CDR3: CASSPFMNTEAFF
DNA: TGTGCCAGCAGCCCCTTTATGAACACTGAAGCTTTCTTT

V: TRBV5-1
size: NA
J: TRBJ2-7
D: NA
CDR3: CASSRSGTGTQRGYYEQYF
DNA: TGCGCCAGCAGCCGGAGCGGGACAGGGACACAGCGGGGGTACTACGAGCAGTACTTC

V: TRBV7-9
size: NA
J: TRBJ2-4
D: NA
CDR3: CASSLQGAKNIQYF
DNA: TGTGCCAGCAGCTTGCAGGGGGCCAAAAACATTCAGTACTTC

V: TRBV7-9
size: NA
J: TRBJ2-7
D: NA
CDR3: CASSPEHYEQYF
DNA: TGTGCCAGCAGCCCCGAGCACTACGAGCAGTACTTC

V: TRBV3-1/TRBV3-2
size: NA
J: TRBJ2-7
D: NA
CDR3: CASSYFYEQYF
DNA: TGTGCCAGCAGCTACTTCTACGAGCAGTACTTC

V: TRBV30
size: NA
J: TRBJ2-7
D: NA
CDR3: CAWRGGLSSYEQYF
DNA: TGTGCCTGGAGGGGAGGACTCTCATCCTACGAGCAGTACTTC

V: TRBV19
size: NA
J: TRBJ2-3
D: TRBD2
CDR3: CASRAGEGSKDTQYF
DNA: TGTGCCAGTAGGGCGGGAGAGGGTAGCAAGGATACGCAGTATTTT

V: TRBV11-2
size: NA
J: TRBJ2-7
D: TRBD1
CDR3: CASSDRGQGLHEQYF
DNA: TGTGCCAGCAGCGACCGCGGACAGGGTTTGCACGAGCAGTACTTC

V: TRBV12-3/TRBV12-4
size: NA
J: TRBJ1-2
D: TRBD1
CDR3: CASSPTGSRYTF
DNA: TGTGCCAGCAGTCCGACAGGGTCCCGCTACACCTTC

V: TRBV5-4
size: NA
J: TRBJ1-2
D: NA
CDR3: CASSLDGLPYGYTF
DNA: TGTGCCAGCAGCTTGGACGGGTTACCCTATGGCTACACCTTC

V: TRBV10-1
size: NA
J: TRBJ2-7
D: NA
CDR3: CASSDLDSPEQYF
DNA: TGCGCCAGCAGTGACTTGGACAGTCCGGAGCAGTACTTC

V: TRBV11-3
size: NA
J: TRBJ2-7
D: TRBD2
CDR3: CASSQAGGPLGEQYF
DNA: TGTGCCAGCAGCCAAGCGGGAGGGCCTTTGGGGGAGCAGTACTTC

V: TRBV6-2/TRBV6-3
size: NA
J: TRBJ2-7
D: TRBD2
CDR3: CASSYFGTSGNYEQYF
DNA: TGTGCCAGCAGTTACTTCGGGACTAGCGGCAACTACGAGCAGTACTTC

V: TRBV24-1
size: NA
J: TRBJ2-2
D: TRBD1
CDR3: CATSDLPGGDSGELFF
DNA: TGTGCCACCAGTGATTTACCAGGGGGCGACTCCGGGGAGCTGTTTTTT

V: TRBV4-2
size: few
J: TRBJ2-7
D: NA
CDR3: CASSQDQQSYEQYF
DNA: TGTGCCAGCAGCCAAGATCAACAGTCCTACGAGCAGTACTTC

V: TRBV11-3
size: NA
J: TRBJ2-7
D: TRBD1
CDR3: CASSKQGASYEQYF
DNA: TGTGCCAGCAGCAAACAGGGGGCATCCTACGAGCAGTACTTC

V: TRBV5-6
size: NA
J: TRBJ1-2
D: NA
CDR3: CATGGVQGAYTF
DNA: TGTGCCACAGGTGGGGTCCAGGGCGCCTACACCTTC

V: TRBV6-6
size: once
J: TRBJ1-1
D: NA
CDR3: CASSPSQAEAFF
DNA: TGTGCCAGCAGTCCCTCCCAGGCTGAAGCTTTCTTT

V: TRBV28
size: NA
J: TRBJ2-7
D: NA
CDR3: CASSSPPGDQYF
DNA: TGTGCCAGCAGTTCACCCCCGGGGGACCAGTACTTC

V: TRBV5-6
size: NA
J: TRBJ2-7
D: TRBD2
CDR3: CASSVSGSSYEQYF
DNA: TGTGCCAGCAGCGTTAGCGGGAGCTCCTACGAGCAGTACTTC

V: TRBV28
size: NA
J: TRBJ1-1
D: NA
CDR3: CASRQAFEAFF
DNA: TGTGCCAGCAGGCAGGCTTTTGAAGCTTTCTTT

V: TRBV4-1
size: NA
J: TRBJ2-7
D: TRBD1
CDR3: CASSLPGPGGYEQYF
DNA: TGCGCCAGCAGCCTCCCGGGCCCAGGGGGCTACGAGCAGTACTTC

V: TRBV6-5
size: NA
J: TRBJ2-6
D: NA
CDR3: CASSQISGANVLTF
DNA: TGTGCCAGCAGTCAAATCTCTGGGGCCAACGTCCTGACTTTC

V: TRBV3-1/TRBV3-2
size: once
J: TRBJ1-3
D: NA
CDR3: CASSQGQALSGNTIYF
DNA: TGTGCCAGCAGCCAGGGGCAGGCCCTCTCTGGAAACACCATATATTTT

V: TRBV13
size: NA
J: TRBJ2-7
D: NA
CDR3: CASSSRQDLSYEQYF
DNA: TGTGCCAGCAGCTCTCGACAGGACCTCTCCTACGAGCAGTACTTC

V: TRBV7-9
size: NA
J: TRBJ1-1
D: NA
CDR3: CASSLNRVNTEAFF
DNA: TGTGCCAGCAGCTTAAACAGGGTGAACACTGAAGCTTTCTTT

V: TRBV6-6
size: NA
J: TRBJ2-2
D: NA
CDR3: CASSYSQTGELFF
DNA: TGTGCCAGCAGTTACTCCCAAACCGGGGAGCTGTTTTTT

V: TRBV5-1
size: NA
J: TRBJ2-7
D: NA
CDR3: CASSLTRAYEQYF
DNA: TGCGCCAGCAGCTTGACGCGGGCCTACGAGCAGTACTTC

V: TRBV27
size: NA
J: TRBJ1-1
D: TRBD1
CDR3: CASRMTGGVTEAFF
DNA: TGTGCCAGCAGGATGACAGGGGGCGTCACTGAAGCTTTCTTT

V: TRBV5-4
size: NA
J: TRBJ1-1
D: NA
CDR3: CASSLSVSTANTEAFF
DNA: TGTGCCAGCAGCTTGAGCGTGTCGACAGCGAACACTGAAGCTTTCTTT

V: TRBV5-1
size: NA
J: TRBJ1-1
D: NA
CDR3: CASSAVRDNMNTEAFF
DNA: TGCGCCAGCAGCGCGGTCCGGGACAACATGAACACTGAAGCTTTCTTT

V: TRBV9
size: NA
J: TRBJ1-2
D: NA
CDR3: CASSVDQTGGGYTF
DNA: TGTGCCAGCAGCGTAGATCAGACAGGTGGCGGCTACACCTTC

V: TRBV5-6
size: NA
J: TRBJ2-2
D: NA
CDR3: CASSLQNTGELFF
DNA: TGTGCCAGCAGCTTGCAGAACACCGGGGAGCTGTTTTTT

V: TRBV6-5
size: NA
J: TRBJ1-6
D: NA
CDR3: CASSYSIPLDSPLHF
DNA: TGTGCCAGCAGTTACTCGATCCCCCTAGATTCACCCCTCCACTTT

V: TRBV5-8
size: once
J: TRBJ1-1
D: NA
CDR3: CASSLDRVEAFF
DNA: TGTGCCAGCAGCTTGGACAGGGTTGAAGCTTTCTTT

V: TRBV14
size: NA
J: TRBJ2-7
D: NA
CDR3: CASSLRTDYEQYF
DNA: TGTGCCAGCAGCCTAAGGACAGACTACGAGCAGTACTTC

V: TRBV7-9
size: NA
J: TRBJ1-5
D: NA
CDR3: CASSLEGDQPQHF
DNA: TGTGCCAGCAGCTTAGAGGGGGATCAGCCCCAGCATTTT

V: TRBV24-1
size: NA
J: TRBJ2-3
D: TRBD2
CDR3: CATSEVAGGTQYF
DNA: TGTGCCACCAGTGAAGTAGCGGGAGGTACGCAGTATTTT

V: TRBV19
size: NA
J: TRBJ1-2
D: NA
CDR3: CASNPDRNYGYTF
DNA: TGTGCCAGTAACCCTGACAGGAACTATGGCTACACCTTC

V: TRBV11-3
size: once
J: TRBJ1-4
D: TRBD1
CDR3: CASSSGTGAVEKLFF
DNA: TGTGCCAGCAGCTCGGGGACAGGGGCGGTTGAAAAACTGTTTTTT

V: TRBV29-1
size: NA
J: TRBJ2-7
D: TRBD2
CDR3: CSVRSSGDSYEQYF
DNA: TGCAGCGTTCGGTCTAGCGGGGACTCCTACGAGCAGTACTTC

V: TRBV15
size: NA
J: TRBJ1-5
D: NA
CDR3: CATSRYSNQPQHF
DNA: TGTGCCACCAGCAGATATAGCAATCAGCCCCAGCATTTT

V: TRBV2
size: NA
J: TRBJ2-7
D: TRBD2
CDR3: CASRGGTYEQYF
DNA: TGTGCCAGCAGGGGGGGGACTTACGAGCAGTACTTC

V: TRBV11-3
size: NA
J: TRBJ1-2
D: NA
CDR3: CASSYRSYGYTF
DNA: TGTGCCAGCAGCTACCGCAGCTATGGCTACACCTTC

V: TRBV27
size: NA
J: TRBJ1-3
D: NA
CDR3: CASSWRASGNTIYF
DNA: TGTGCCAGCAGTTGGCGGGCCTCTGGAAACACCATATATTTT